Presented here are 2 T cell receptor beta chains from one specimen sequenced in a study of Ad26.COV2.S vaccination and SARS-CoV-2 variants. The treatment: roughly 19 received Ad26.COV2.S at low or high dose, single or two shots; several received placebo; per-sample allocation not given. Specimens were obtained on day 63 following the first vaccine or placebo injection. This table comes from immunoSEQ multiplex PCR, and its TCRdb copy is limited to in-frame clones, with some not included. The sample lists 440,000 or so clones, roughly 87% occurring once. The specimen comprised peripheral blood, sampled in a trial of Ad26.COV2.S vaccine versus placebo. These receptors all come from a person aged 18-60 years who received the Ad26.COV2.S COVID-19 vaccine or a placebo.

The gene calls are TRBV29-1 and TRBJ2-1, with D perhaps assigned TRBD1 or TRBD2 (5 bases each). This CDR3 region has 12 residues. V was trimmed by 7 bases and J by 7 bases, leaving 14 bases between them. In germline, CDR1 is SQVTM, CDR2 ANQGSEA. The CDR3 sequence is CSASGRRNEQFF. The CDR3 bases are TGCAGCGCGTCGGGACGTCGGAATGAGCAGTTCTTC.

The chain has TRBV28 and TRBJ1-1; 8 nucleotides line up with TRBD1. The CDR3 extends over 15 amino acids. After removal of 4 bases from V and 1 base from J, the junction contained 5 bases not matched to a gene. Germline-derived CDR1 and CDR2 are MDHEN and SYDVKM. CDR3 nucleotides: TGTGCCAGCAGTTGGACAGGGACGGGGAACACTGAAGCTTTCTTT. Its protein product is CASSWTGTGNTEAFF.